Here is one T cell receptor beta chain with its context. This entry belongs to a study of control samples from healthy donors and cancer patients. Here immunoSEQ multiplex PCR was the method, and the copy in TCRdb shows in-frame clones only, minus some. Among 98,000 or so clones, about 85% were seen once, and the ten largest hold approximately 15%. V dropped 0 bases and J dropped 2 bases, with 9 bases sitting between them. Germline lookup yields CDR1 SGHDT and CDR2 YYEEEE. The CDR3 is 14 residues long. The V call is TRBV5-6, the J call TRBJ2-7, with D maybe TRBD2 (5 bases). The sequenced material came from blood. The sequence was obtained from a woman in her seventies in good health. The CDR3 loop reads CASSLGGSAYEQYF. The CDR3 nucleotides read TGTGCCAGCAGCTTGGGAGGGTCCGCCTACGAGCAGTACTTC.